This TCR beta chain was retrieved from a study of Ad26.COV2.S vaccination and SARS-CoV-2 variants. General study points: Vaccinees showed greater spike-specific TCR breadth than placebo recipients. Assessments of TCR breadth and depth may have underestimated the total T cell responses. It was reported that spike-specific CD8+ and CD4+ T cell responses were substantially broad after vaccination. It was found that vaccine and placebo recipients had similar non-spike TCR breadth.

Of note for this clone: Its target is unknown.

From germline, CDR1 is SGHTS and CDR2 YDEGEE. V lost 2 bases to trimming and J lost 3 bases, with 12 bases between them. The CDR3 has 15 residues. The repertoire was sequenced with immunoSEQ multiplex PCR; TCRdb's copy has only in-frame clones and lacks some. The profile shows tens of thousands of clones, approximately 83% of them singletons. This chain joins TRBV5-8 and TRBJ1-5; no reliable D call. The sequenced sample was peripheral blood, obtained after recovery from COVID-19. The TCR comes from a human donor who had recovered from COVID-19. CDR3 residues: CASSFGEINNQPQHF. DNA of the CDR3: TGTGCCAGCAGCTTCGGGGAAATCAACAATCAGCCCCAGCATTTT. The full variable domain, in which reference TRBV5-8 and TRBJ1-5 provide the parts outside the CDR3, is EAGVTQSPTHLIKTRGQQATLRCSPISGHTSVYWYQQALGLGLQFLLWYDEGEERNRGNFPPRFSGRQFPNYSSELNVNALELEDSALYLCASSFGEINNQPQHFGDGTRLSIL.